This T cell receptor beta chain was recovered during a study of neurological immune-mediated disorders. Germline V gene lookup returns CDR1 WNHNN and CDR2 SYGVQD (reference sequence). This CDR3 spans 13 amino acids. Between the trimmed V and J ends, which lost 3 bases and 1 base, there was a span of 3 bases. Each CDR3 protein is one row after TCRdb ran MiXCR on the 5' RACE reads. The table includes tens of thousands of distinct CDR3 sequences, roughly 8% detected once. This clonotype was counted many times. Time point here: longitudinal time-point 3. The gene calls are TRBV10-1 and TRBJ2-2; D is uncertain. Sequencing was done on a sample of PBMCs. The receptor comes from a middle-aged woman in good health. The CDR3 spells CASSDQNTGELFF. The CDR3 nucleotides read TGCGCCAGCAGTGACCAGAACACCGGGGAGCTGTTTTTT.